One TCR beta chain is described in this entry. The data were obtained in a study of T cell changes during pregnancy in multiple sclerosis. Germline assignment: CDR1 SQVTM and CDR2 ANQGSEA. The CDR3 totals 15 residues. Deletions cut 3 bases from V and 0 bases from J, with 9 bases between. Using immunoSEQ multiplex PCR, the repertoire was profiled, and TCRdb retains in-frame clones only, with some absent. The sample includes approximately 120,000 clones, about 95% of them seen just once. The chain combines TRBV29-1 with TRBJ2-6, with a tentative D call TRBD1 (5 bases). This material consisted of peripheral blood, taken after pregnancy. This sequence originates from a female donor with multiple sclerosis, enrolled in a pregnancy study. The CDR3 protein is CSVDQGFSGANVLTF. As DNA, the CDR3 is TGCAGCGTTGATCAGGGATTCTCTGGGGCCAACGTCCTGACTTTC.